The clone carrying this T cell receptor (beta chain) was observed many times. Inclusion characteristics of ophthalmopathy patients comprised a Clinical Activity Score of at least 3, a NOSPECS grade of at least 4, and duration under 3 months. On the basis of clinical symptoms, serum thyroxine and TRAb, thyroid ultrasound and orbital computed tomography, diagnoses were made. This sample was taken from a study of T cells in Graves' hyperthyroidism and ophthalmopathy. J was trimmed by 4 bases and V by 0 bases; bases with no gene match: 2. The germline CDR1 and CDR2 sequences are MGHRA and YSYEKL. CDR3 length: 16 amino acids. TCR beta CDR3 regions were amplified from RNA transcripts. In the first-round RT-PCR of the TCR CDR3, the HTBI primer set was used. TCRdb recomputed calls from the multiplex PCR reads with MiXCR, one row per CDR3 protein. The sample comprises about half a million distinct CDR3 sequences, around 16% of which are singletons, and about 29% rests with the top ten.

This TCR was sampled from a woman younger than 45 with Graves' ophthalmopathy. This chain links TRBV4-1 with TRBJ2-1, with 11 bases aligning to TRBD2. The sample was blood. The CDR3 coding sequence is TGCGCCAGCAGCCAAGACAGACTAGCGGGGTACAATGAGCAGTTCTTC. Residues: CASSQDRLAGYNEQFF.